The rows below give T cell receptor beta chains drawn from one sample of a study of blood T cell repertoires in COVID-19. Sequenced by immunoSEQ multiplex PCR; TCRdb stores in-frame clones only, minus some. Of 150,000 to 200,000 clones detected, 70% to 90% appear once; the ten largest clones hold over 4.5%. Input material: peripheral blood. The receptors were gathered from a human donor in a cohort sampled during active COVID-19. CDR3s include the opening cysteine and the closing phenylalanine or tryptophan. A D gene is named only where the DNA matches it firmly. Size tells how often a clone was seen (once, few, many) or the class of an expanded clone, and some rows leave it out.

>TRBD2|TRBJ2-2|TRBV7-2|once
TGTGCCAGCAGCCTACGGATTAGCGGGAGGGGGAACACCGGGGAGCTGTTTTTT
CASSLRISGRGNTGELFF
>.|TRBJ1-4|TRBV30|.
TGTGCCTGGAGGGGGGGGTATGACCCGGATGAAAAACTGTTTTTT
CAWRGGYDPDEKLFF
>TRBD2|TRBJ2-3|TRBV5-1|.
TGCGCCAGCAGCCCAGGACTAGTTTCGGTTACGCAGTATTTT
CASSPGLVSVTQYF
>.|TRBJ1-1|TRBV12-3/TRBV12-4|.
TGTGCCAGCAGTCGACAGGCCTATGAAGCTTTCTTT
CASSRQAYEAFF
>.|TRBJ1-6|TRBV7-9|few
TGTGCCAGCAGCGGCCAGGGAAATTCACCCCTCCACTTT
CASSGQGNSPLHF
>.|TRBJ2-6|TRBV10-3|once
TGTGCCATCAGGGCAGTCTCTGGGGCCAACGTCCTGACTTTC
CAIRAVSGANVLTF
>.|TRBJ2-1|TRBV6-5|.
TGTGCCAGCACCTCGGGGGGCGCCTACAATGAGCAGTTCTTC
CASTSGGAYNEQFF
>TRBD1|TRBJ1-1|TRBV6-5|.
TGTGCCAGCAGTACAGGGGGCGCGGGGACTGAAGCTTTCTTT
CASSTGGAGTEAFF
>TRBD1|TRBJ1-2|TRBV6-5|.
TGTGCCAGCAGTAATCCCGGGACAGGGGAAATTGGCTACACCTTC
CASSNPGTGEIGYTF
>.|TRBJ2-1|TRBV30|.
TGTGCCTGGAGTGTACTTCGAGACTCAATTCCTGGTCATGAGCAGTTCTTC
CAWSVLRDSIPGHEQFF
>.|TRBJ2-2|TRBV27|.
TGTGCCAGCAGTTCATTCGGGAACACCGGGGAGCTGTTTTTT
CASSSFGNTGELFF
>.|TRBJ2-7|TRBV7-9|.
TGTGCCAGGCTAGCGCCCTACGAGCAGTACTTC
CARLAPYEQYF
>.|TRBJ1-1|TRBV3-1/TRBV3-2|few
TGTGCCAGCAGCCCACAGGTCGTCGGGACTGAAGCTTTCTTT
CASSPQVVGTEAFF
>TRBD2|TRBJ2-5|TRBV7-2|.
TGTGCCAGCAGCTCTGTACTAGCGGGGGGCCCCGGAGAGACCCAGTACTTC
CASSSVLAGGPGETQYF
>TRBD2|TRBJ2-1|TRBV29-1|.
TGCAGCGTTAGCGGGGGAGAGTACAATGAGCAGTTCTTC
CSVSGGEYNEQFF
>TRBD1|TRBJ1-2|TRBV28|.
TGTGCCAGCAGAACCGGGACAGGGTATAATGTCACCTTC
CASRTGTGYNVTF
>TRBD1|TRBJ1-2|TRBV6-5|.
TGTGCCAGCAGTTTGGACAGGGGACGCTATGGCTACACCTTC
CASSLDRGRYGYTF
>TRBD2|TRBJ2-1|TRBV5-1|.
TGCGCCAGCAGCTTAGAACCTAGCGGGGTTTACAGCTCCTACAATGAGCAGTTCTTC
CASSLEPSGVYSSYNEQFF
>.|TRBJ1-2|TRBV5-6|.
TGTGCCAGCAGCCTTCGGGGTTTGGGCTATGGCTACACCTTC
CASSLRGLGYGYTF
>TRBD1|TRBJ1-1|TRBV5-4|.
TGTGCCAGCAGCCTGGCGGGACAGGGGTACGCTGAAGCTTTCTTT
CASSLAGQGYAEAFF
>.|TRBJ2-6|TRBV28|.
TGTGCCAGCAGTTTCCCTTACGCAGGGGCTGGGGCCAACGTCCTGACTTTC
CASSFPYAGAGANVLTF
>TRBD2|TRBJ2-3|TRBV9|.
TGTGCCAGCAGCGTAGGGGACGGGGGGAGAGATACGCAGTATTTT
CASSVGDGGRDTQYF
>TRBD1|TRBJ1-6|TRBV28|.
TGTGCCAGCAGTTTGCGCGGGACAGGGGGGACTAATTCACCCCTCCACTTT
CASSLRGTGGTNSPLHF
>.|TRBJ1-5|TRBV6-4|.
TGTGCCAGCAGGCTATCAGGTCAGCCCCAGCATTTT
CASRLSGQPQHF
>TRBD2|TRBJ2-2|TRBV9|.
TGTGCCAGCAGCGTTCGGGGACTACCCAACACCGGGGAGCTGTTTTTT
CASSVRGLPNTGELFF
>.|TRBJ1-1|TRBV5-4|.
TGTGCCAGCAGCTTGGACAGTATGAACACTGAAGCTTTCTTT
CASSLDSMNTEAFF
>.|TRBJ2-5|TRBV11-2|.
TGTGCCAGCAGCTTAGTTCCCAGACAAGAGACCCAGTACTTC
CASSLVPRQETQYF
>TRBD2|TRBJ2-1|TRBV19|.
TGTGCCAGTAGGCCGGGACTAGCGGGAAACAATGAGCAGTTCTTC
CASRPGLAGNNEQFF
>.|TRBJ2-7|TRBV13|.
TGTGCCAGCGGCCGGGATGCCTCCGAGCAGTACTTC
CASGRDASEQYF
>TRBD1|TRBJ1-4|TRBV28|.
TGTGCCAGCAGCCGGATACAGGGGAAGGTTGAAAAACTGTTTTTT
CASSRIQGKVEKLFF
>TRBD2|TRBJ2-1|TRBV14|.
TGTGCCAGCAGCCAAATAAGGACTAGCGGGAGTCTCGCGTACAATGAGCAGTTCTTC
CASSQIRTSGSLAYNEQFF
>TRBD1|TRBJ2-7|TRBV7-2|.
TGTGCCAGCAGCTTATCGGGACAGACTATCCAGTACTTC
CASSLSGQTIQYF
>TRBD2|TRBJ2-7|TRBV4-3|.
TGCGCCAGCAGCCAAGGACTAGCGGGGAGCTACGAGCAGTACTTC
CASSQGLAGSYEQYF
>TRBD2|TRBJ2-7|TRBV14|.
TGTGCCAGCAGCCATTCTACCCTCCGGGGGGGGCAGTACTTC
CASSHSTLRGGQYF
>TRBD2|TRBJ2-2|TRBV10-2|.
TGCGCCAGCACCCTATTGGGGACTAGACTGACCGGGGAGCTGTTTTTT
CASTLLGTRLTGELFF
>.|TRBJ2-7|TRBV29-1|few
TGCAGCGTTGAAAGGGGCTCCTACGAGCAGTACTTC
CSVERGSYEQYF
>TRBD1|TRBJ2-7|TRBV12-3/TRBV12-4|.
TGTGCCAGCAGGCGGGACAGGGACTACGAGCAGTACTTC
CASRRDRDYEQYF
>.|TRBJ2-1|TRBV2|once
TGTGCCAGCAGCCCGCGGGACAATGAGCAGTTCTTC
CASSPRDNEQFF
>TRBD1|TRBJ1-3|TRBV29-1|.
TGCAGCGCCCACCTTACGGGACAGAATGAAAACACCATATATTTT
CSAHLTGQNENTIYF
>TRBD1|TRBJ2-7|TRBV6-5|once
TGTGCCAGCAGTTACTCTAGGGGGCGCGGCGAGCAGTACTTC
CASSYSRGRGEQYF
>.|TRBJ2-2|TRBV19|.
TGTGCCAGTAGTATGTTTTTGAGGGGGGAGCTGTTTTTT
CASSMFLRGELFF
>TRBD1|TRBJ1-5|TRBV28|.
TGTGCCAGCAGTTTATTAGGACAGGGGGGCACTCAGCCCCAGCATTTT
CASSLLGQGGTQPQHF
>.|TRBJ1-1|TRBV19|.
TGTGCCAGTAGTCCAGTGAACACTGAAGCTTTCTTT
CASSPVNTEAFF
>.|TRBJ1-5|TRBV30|.
TGTGCCTGGTCACTAAAGGGGTTGGGCAATCAGCCCCAGCATTTT
CAWSLKGLGNQPQHF
>.|TRBJ1-2|TRBV13|.
TGTGCCAGCAGCACCCAAAACAGGGCCTATGGCTACACCTTC
CASSTQNRAYGYTF
>TRBD2|TRBJ2-1|TRBV6-5|.
TGTGCCAGCAGGATTAGCGGGATGGTAAACGATGAGCAGTTCTTC
CASRISGMVNDEQFF
>TRBD2|TRBJ2-1|TRBV29-1|.
TGCAGCGTGTGGGGTTTAGCGGGAGATGGTAGCTCCTACAATGAGCAGTTCTTC
CSVWGLAGDGSSYNEQFF
>.|TRBJ2-3|TRBV6-5|.
TGTGCCAGCAATGCGAAGAGAAACCCCACAGATACGCAGTATTTT
CASNAKRNPTDTQYF
>.|TRBJ1-5|TRBV29-1|once
TGCAGCGTTGCCAGGGAACCCAATCAGCCCCAGCATTTT
CSVAREPNQPQHF
>.|TRBJ1-3|TRBV5-1|.
TGCGCCAGCAGCTTTCTACAGGGTCCAGGAAACACCATATATTTT
CASSFLQGPGNTIYF
>TRBD1|TRBJ1-2|TRBV15|.
TGTGCCACCAGAAACCGACAGACAGGGGCGGGCTACACCTTC
CATRNRQTGAGYTF